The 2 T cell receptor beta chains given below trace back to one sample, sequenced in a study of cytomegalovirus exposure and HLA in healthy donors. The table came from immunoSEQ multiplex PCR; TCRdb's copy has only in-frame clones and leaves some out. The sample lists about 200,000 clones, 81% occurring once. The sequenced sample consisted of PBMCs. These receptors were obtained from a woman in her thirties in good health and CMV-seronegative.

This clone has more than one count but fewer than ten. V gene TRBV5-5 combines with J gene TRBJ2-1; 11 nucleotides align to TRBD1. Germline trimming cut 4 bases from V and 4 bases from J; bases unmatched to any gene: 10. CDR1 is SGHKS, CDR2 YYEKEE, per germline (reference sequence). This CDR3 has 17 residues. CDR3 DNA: TGTGCCAGCAGCCTGCGGGGACAGGGGGGAGAGTACAATGAGCAGTTCTTC. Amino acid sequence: CASSLRGQGGEYNEQFF.

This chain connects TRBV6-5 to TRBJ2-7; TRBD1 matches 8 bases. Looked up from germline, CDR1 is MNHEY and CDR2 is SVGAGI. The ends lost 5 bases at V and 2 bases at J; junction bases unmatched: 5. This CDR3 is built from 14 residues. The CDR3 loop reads CASSPGQVTYEQYF. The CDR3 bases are TGTGCCAGCAGTCCGGGACAGGTGACCTACGAGCAGTACTTC.